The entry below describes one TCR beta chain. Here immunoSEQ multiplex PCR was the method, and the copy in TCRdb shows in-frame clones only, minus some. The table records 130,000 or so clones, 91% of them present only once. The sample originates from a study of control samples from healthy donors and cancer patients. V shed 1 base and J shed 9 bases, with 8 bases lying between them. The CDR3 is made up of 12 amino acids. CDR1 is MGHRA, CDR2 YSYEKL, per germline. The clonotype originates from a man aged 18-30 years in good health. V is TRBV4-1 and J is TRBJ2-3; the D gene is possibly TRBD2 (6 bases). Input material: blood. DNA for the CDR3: TGCGCCAGCAGCCAAGTCCGGGAGACGCAGTATTTT. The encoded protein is CASSQVRETQYF.